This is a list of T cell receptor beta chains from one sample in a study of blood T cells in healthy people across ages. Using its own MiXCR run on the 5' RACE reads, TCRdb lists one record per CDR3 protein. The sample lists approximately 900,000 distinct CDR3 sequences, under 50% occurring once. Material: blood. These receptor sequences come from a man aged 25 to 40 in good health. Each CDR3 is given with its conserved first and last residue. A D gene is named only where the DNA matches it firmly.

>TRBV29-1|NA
CSVAGPRTYEQYF
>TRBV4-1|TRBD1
CASSQDRQGWSEQYF
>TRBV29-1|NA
CSVVFAGRYEQYF
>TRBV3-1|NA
CASSQEQTGPNYDYTF
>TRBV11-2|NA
CASSFKRVYQETQYF
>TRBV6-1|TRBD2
CASSQAGGAQYF
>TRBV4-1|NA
CASSQDGIPLYEQYF
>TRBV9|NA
CASSVLASTDTQYF
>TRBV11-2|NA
CASSSDNRGGRDTQYF
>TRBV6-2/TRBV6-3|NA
CASSYSVDRSSYEQYF
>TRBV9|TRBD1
CASSATGGRGTGELFF
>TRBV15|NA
CATSRPGFYEQYF
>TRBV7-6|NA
CASSLEVWGAIEQFF
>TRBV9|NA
CASSVIPQREQFF
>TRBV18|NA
CASSPLEDTEAFF
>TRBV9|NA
CASSVAARYNEQFF
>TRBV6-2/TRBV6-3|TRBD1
CASSSGQGRTYEQFF
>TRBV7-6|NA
CASSLIHQGEQFF
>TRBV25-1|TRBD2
CASSEYYLDGRVSYEQYF
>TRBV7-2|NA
CASSSRQIGNEQYF
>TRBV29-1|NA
CSAIPTGNNEQFF
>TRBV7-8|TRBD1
CASSLAGGTGMYF
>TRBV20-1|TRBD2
CSVPGLAGVEQFF
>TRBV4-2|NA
CASRLQGTNEKLFF
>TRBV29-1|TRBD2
CSGCQGLQETQYF
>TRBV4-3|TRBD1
CASSQEGPGTGYNPDNSPLHF
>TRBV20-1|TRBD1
CSARDYLQGGQETQYF
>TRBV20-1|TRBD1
CSARGGTGKGVTEAFF
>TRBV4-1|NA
CASSQANRAYEQYF
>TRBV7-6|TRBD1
CASSPDGQGASPLHF
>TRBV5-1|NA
CASSLEQGYEQFF
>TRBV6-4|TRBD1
CASRTGEPYEQYF
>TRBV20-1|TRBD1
CSAPTGARQPQHF
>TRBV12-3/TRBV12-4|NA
CASSFLDSYNEQFF
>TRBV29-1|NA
CSVAEAGVADTQYF
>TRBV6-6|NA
CASSRSSQGNIQYF
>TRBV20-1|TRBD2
CSLLGTSGGAWIPDTQYF
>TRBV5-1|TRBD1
CASSYSDRGIDTQYF
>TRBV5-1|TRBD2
CASSLRTSGGYRTDTQYF
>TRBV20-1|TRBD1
CSASLGTANNEQFF
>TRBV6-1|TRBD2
CASSEEGGGASDTQYF
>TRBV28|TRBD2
CASRTSGDYNEQFF
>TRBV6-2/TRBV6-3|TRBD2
CASVVAGASYNEQFF
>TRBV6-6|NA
CASSDPFREESTEAFF
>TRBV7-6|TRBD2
CASSSAAGGTYEQYF
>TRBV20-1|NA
CSASQGQSGANVLTF
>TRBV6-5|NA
CASSRGAAVDQPQHF
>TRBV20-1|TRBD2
CSASYPTSGGPHNIQYF
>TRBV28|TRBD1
CASTLPGTGFGGYTF
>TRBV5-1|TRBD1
CASSLGDRAEAFF
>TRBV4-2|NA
CASSQGTAQGETQYF
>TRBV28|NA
CASRSGLYNEKLFF
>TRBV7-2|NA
CASSLGTQGRQETQYF
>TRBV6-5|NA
CASRSTGRGAHEQFF
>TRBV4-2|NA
CASSQDGASSYEQYF
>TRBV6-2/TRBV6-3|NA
CASQRSASSYEQYF
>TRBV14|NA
CASSQVRAAEQYF
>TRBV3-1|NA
CASSQGAGLWKTQYF
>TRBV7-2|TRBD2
CASSFTSVQETQYF
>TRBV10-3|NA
CATKSGTANEKLFF